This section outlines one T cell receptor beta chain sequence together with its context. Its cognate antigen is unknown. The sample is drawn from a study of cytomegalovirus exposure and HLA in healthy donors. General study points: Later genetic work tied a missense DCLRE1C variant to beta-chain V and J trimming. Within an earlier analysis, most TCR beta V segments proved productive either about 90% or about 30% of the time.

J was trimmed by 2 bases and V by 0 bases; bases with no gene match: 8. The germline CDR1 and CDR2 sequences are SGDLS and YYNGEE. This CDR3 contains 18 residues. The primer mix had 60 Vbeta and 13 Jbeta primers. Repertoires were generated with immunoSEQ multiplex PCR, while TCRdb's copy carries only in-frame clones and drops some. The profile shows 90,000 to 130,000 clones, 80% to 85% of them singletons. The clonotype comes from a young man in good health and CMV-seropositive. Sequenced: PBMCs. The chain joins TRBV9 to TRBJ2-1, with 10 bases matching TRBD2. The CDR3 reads CASSVGASGRVPYNEQFF. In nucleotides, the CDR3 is TGTGCCAGCAGCGTAGGAGCGAGCGGGAGGGTCCCCTACAATGAGCAGTTCTTC.